One and the same sample provided the 25 T cell receptor beta chains below, sequenced in a study of blood T cell repertoires in COVID-19. Repertoires were generated with immunoSEQ multiplex PCR, while TCRdb's copy carries only in-frame clones and drops some. The sample holds 150,000 to 200,000 clones, about 86% seen once. Sample: peripheral blood. The origin of the receptors is a human donor with acute or convalescent COVID-19. The donor label of this sample is uncertain.

The chain links TRBV5-1 to TRBJ2-3; unclear D gene. Germline CDR1 SGHRS, CDR2 YFSETQ. V gave up 0 bases and J gave up 4 bases, with 9 bases separating them. CDR3 length: 14 amino acids. CDR3 in amino acids: CASSLAQVADTQYF. The CDR3 DNA follows: TGCGCCAGCAGCTTGGCTCAGGTTGCAGATACGCAGTATTTT.

The chain employs TRBV5-1 and TRBJ1-6, with a weak D call TRBD1 (5 bases). The germline V gene has CDR1 SGHRS and CDR2 YFSETQ. V was trimmed by 4 bases and J by 6 bases, leaving 11 bases between them. This CDR3 is built from 14 residues. The CDR3, as DNA: TGCGCCAGCAGCGCGACAGATACTAATTCACCCCTCCACTTT. As protein: CASSATDTNSPLHF.

This chain connects TRBV25-1 to TRBJ1-2; D gene uncertain. The CDR3 has 13 residues. The V gene lost 1 base and the J gene lost 8 bases, with 11 bases spanning the gap. Germline CDR1 and CDR2: MGHDK and SYGVNS. DNA for the CDR3: TGTGCCAGCAGTGAATCGGTGCGGAACGGCTACACCTTC. It encodes CASSESVRNGYTF.

This clone was recorded a few times. This chain joins TRBV15 and TRBJ1-6, with no clear D. Germline values: CDR1 LNHNV, CDR2 YYDKDF (reference sequence). The CDR3 covers 13 residues. The V end was cut by 0 bases, the J end by 10 bases, with 7 bases between. CDR3 in DNA: TGTGCCACCAGCAGAGATAAATTCTCACCCCTCCACTTT. Translating gives CATSRDKFSPLHF.

CDR3 sequence (DNA): TGTGCCAGTAGTACTTTCCCGGGACAGGGAAGGGACACTGAAGCTTTCTTT. This codes for CASSTFPGQGRDTEAFF. The V call is TRBV19, the J call TRBJ1-1; 9 bases agree with TRBD1. Germline trimming cut 4 bases from V and 3 bases from J; bases unmatched to any gene: 12. This CDR3 has 17 residues. Germline CDR1 LNHDA, CDR2 SQIVND (reference sequence).

The chain couples TRBV21-1 to TRBJ1-5; the table names TRBD1, a call not compared with the DNA. TRBV21-1 is a known pseudogene. The CDR3 spans 14 residues. CDR3 DNA: TGTGCCAGCCCACAGGGGGCTCGGGATCAGCCCCAGCATTTT. Protein: CASPQGARDQPQHF.

This chain joins TRBV6-5 and TRBJ1-2; a weak D match, TRBD1 (5 bases). The V end was cut by 0 bases, the J end by 3 bases, with 8 bases between. The germline gives CDR1 MNHEY, CDR2 SVGAGI. The CDR3 sequence is 14 residues long. CDR3 DNA sequence: TGTGCCAGCAGTTACTCGGAAGGGGACTATGGCTACACCTTC. Protein sequence: CASSYSEGDYGYTF.

This clone was counted only a few times. The J gene is TRBJ2-1, the V gene TRBV3-1 (or the pseudogene TRBV3-2); 9 bases line up with TRBD2. Per germline, CDR1 LGHDT and CDR2 YNNKEL (reference sequence). The CDR3 extends over 17 amino acids. V was pared by 4 bases and J by 5 bases, with 12 bases of the junction left unmatched. As DNA, the CDR3 is TGTGCCAGCAGCCCGCTTGGTAGCGGGAGCAGGGACAATGAGCAGTTCTTC. Amino acid sequence: CASSPLGSGSRDNEQFF.

This chain joins TRBV12-5 and TRBJ2-2, with 7 nucleotides matching TRBD1. The CDR3 runs 14 residues. Germline V gene data show CDR1 as LGHNT and CDR2 as FRNRAP. With 4 bases clipped from V and 3 bases from J, the junction kept 2 bases outside the gene matches. The CDR3 coding sequence is TGTGCTAGTGGTTGGGGGACAGACACCGGGGAGCTGTTTTTT. Its translation: CASGWGTDTGELFF.

This clone was seen a single time. The chain employs TRBV9 and TRBJ2-7; 7 bases align to TRBD2. Per the germline V gene, CDR1 is SGDLS and CDR2 is YYNGEE. J lost 2 bases, V lost 0 bases, and 5 bases had no gene match. The CDR3 covers 15 residues. In nucleotides, the CDR3 is TGTGCCAGCAGCGTAGGTGGGAGGGCCCCCTACGAGCAGTACTTC. Its translation is CASSVGGRAPYEQYF.

The gene calls are TRBV9 and TRBJ2-7; TRBD1 aligns across 9 bases. The germline V gene has CDR1 SGDLS and CDR2 YYNGEE. This CDR3 has 16 amino acids. Losses at the gene ends were 3 bases for V and 4 bases for J; bases not matched to a gene: 11. In DNA, the CDR3 is TGTGCCAGCAGCGCCCATCGTGGGACAGGGTCTTACGAGCAGTACTTC. It is translated as CASSAHRGTGSYEQYF.

Note on this clone: One junction end does not reproduce the germline sequence, and a read error may be involved. This CDR3 reads CASREDRNNEQFF. The CDR3, as DNA: TGTGCCAGCAGGGAAGACAGGAACAATGAGCAGTTCTTC. The rearrangement links TRBV2 to TRBJ2-1; a weak D match, TRBD1 (6 bases). The CDR3 is 13 residues long. The V gene's germline CDR1 is SNHLY and CDR2 FYNNEI.

V usage is TRBV30 and J usage is TRBJ2-2, with TRBD2 matching 10 bases. The ends lost 2 bases at V and 7 bases at J; junction bases unmatched: 4. CDR1 is GTSNPN, CDR2 SVGIG, per germline (reference sequence). The CDR3 runs 14 residues. The CDR3 nucleotides read TGTGCCTGGAGTAGCGGGAGGGGATACGGGGAGCTGTTTTTT. Protein: CAWSSGRGYGELFF.

The chain carries TRBV11-2 and TRBJ2-6, with D unclear. This CDR3 region has 17 residues. V was clipped by 0 bases and J by 4 bases, with 13 bases between them. Germline values: CDR1 SGHAT, CDR2 FQNNGV. The chain's CDR3 is CASSLESVSKGANVLTF. In nucleotides, the CDR3 is TGTGCCAGCAGCTTAGAATCGGTGTCGAAAGGGGCCAACGTCCTGACTTTC.

This clone was counted a few times. The chain combines TRBV2 with TRBJ1-4; perhaps TRBD1 as D (5 bases). The CDR3 has 12 amino acids. Per the germline V gene, CDR1 is SNHLY and CDR2 is FYNNEI. Trimming left V 11 bases short and J 7 bases short, with 14 bases between. CDR3 bases: TGTGCCTCTCGGGGGTTGGGTGAAAAACTGTTTTTT. This encodes CASRGLGEKLFF.

The chain uses TRBV23-1 and TRBJ1-6, with 9 nucleotides matching TRBD1. TRBV23-1 is an open reading frame whose function is uncertain. The V gene end was trimmed by 7 bases and the J gene end by 16 bases; junction bases not matched to a gene: 14. CDR3 length: 14 residues. The CDR3 DNA sequence: TGCGCCAGCAAATGGACAGGGGTTCTCATGTGGCTCCACTTT. The encoded protein is CASKWTGVLMWLHF.

This chain links TRBV19 with TRBJ2-7; 9 bases are a match to TRBD2. The CDR3 has 17 residues. J lost 3 bases, V lost 3 bases, and 12 bases had no gene match. The germline V gene encodes CDR1 LNHDA and CDR2 SQIVND (reference sequence). CDR3 in amino acids: CASSISMTSGGGYEQYF. Written as DNA, the CDR3 is TGTGCCAGTAGTATCTCTATGACTAGCGGAGGGGGCTACGAGCAGTACTTC.

The J gene is TRBJ1-5, the V gene TRBV23-1; D possibly corresponds to TRBD1 (6 bases). TRBV23-1 counts as an open reading frame of uncertain function. Between the trimmed V and J ends, which lost 3 bases and 0 bases, there was a span of 15 bases. CDR3 length: 17 amino acids. CDR3 sequence (DNA): TGCGCCAGCAGTCAGTTACAGGGCGCAGATAGCAATCAGCCCCAGCATTTT. Translating it yields CASSQLQGADSNQPQHF.

CDR3 residues: CASSLAYSNEQFF. CDR3 DNA: TGTGCCAGCAGTTTGGCATATTCCAATGAGCAGTTCTTC. The chain uses TRBV27 and TRBJ2-1; D unclear. CDR1 is MNHEY, CDR2 SMNVEV, per germline (reference sequence). The CDR3 has 13 residues. Trimming left V 3 bases short and J 6 bases short, with 9 bases between.

The chain employs TRBV3-1 (or the pseudogene TRBV3-2) and TRBJ2-5, with D possibly TRBD2 on 5 matching bases. Per germline, CDR1 LGHDT and CDR2 YNNKEL (reference sequence). Trimming left V 0 bases short and J 5 bases short, with 13 bases between. The CDR3 totals 15 residues. CDR3 nucleotide sequence: TGTGCCAGCAGCCAAGATACGAGGGATGGGGAGACCCAGTACTTC. Protein: CASSQDTRDGETQYF.

The rearrangement uses TRBV28 and TRBJ1-4, with TRBD1 identical over 10 bases. Unmatched junction bases numbered 5, after V lost 1 base and J lost 6 bases. The CDR3 contains 16 residues. Looked up from germline, CDR1 is MDHEN and CDR2 is SYDVKM. CDR3 in amino acids: CASSLLRQGAHEKLFF. CDR3 coding DNA: TGTGCCAGCAGTTTATTGCGACAGGGGGCGCATGAAAAACTGTTTTTT.

The V call is TRBV4-1, the J call TRBJ2-1, with TRBD2 identical over 10 bases. The CDR3 runs to 17 residues. The trim removed 1 base at V and 3 bases at J, leaving 6 bases unmatched. Looked up from germline, CDR1 is MGHRA and CDR2 is YSYEKL. The CDR3 region has the DNA TGCGCCAGCAGCCAAGGGATACTAGCGGGGCTCTACAATGAGCAGTTCTTC. Its translation: CASSQGILAGLYNEQFF.

The CDR3 DNA reads TGTGCCAGCAGCCAGATTTACGCCGGGACAGGGGGCGAGTACGAGCAGTACTTC. It yields the protein CASSQIYAGTGGEYEQYF. The rearrangement uses TRBV11-3 and TRBJ2-7, with 12 bases lining up with TRBD1. The CDR3 runs to 18 residues. CDR1 is SGHNT and CDR2 is YENEEA in the germline V gene. Trimming cost V 5 bases and J 4 bases; bases outside gene matches: 15.

This chain links TRBV27 with TRBJ1-6, with a possible D match to TRBD1 (5 bases). Germline V gives CDR1 MNHEY, CDR2 SMNVEV (reference sequence). This CDR3 is built from 13 residues. The V and J ends lost 3 bases and 9 bases respectively, with 9 bases between them. CDR3 residues: CASSFPGGSPLHF. The CDR3 DNA follows: TGTGCCAGCAGTTTTCCCGGGGGTTCACCCCTCCACTTT.

J is TRBJ2-2 and V is TRBV7-3; 8 bases map to TRBD2. The CDR3 has 16 residues. Germline V gene sequence: CDR1 SGHTA, CDR2 FQGTGA. J was trimmed by 0 bases and V by 10 bases; bases with no gene match: 10. CDR3 bases: TGTGCCACCACGGCGGGGGGATACTCGAACACCGGGGAGCTGTTTTTT. It encodes CATTAGGYSNTGELFF.